Following are 21 T cell receptor beta chains from one sample sequenced in a study of shared clonotypes between healthy human individuals. Profiling relied on immunoSEQ multiplex PCR, and the TCRdb table lists in-frame clones only, not all of them. The table records 2 million to 2.5 million clones, around 95% of them present only once. Material for sequencing was naive CD4+ T cells sorted from blood. Sample subset: CD45RA+ positively selected. Receptors were obtained from a man younger than 35 in good health.

The rearrangement links TRBV6-5 to TRBJ2-1; possibly TRBD2 for D (6 bases). Germline-derived CDR1 and CDR2 are MNHEY and SVGAGI. CDR3 length equals 15 residues. V dropped 4 bases and J dropped 8 bases, with 18 bases sitting between them. The CDR3 DNA sequence: TGTGCCAGCAGTTTGGACTACTCCCAAAGTTATGAGCAGTTCTTC. It yields the protein CASSLDYSQSYEQFF.

J is TRBJ1-5 and V is TRBV2; D ambiguous. V lost 5 bases to trimming and J lost 0 bases, with 5 bases between them. The germline gives CDR1 SNHLY, CDR2 FYNNEI. There are 13 residues in the CDR3. The CDR3 loop reads CASSRSSNQPQHF. The CDR3 nucleotides read TGTGCCAGCAGTAGAAGTAGCAATCAGCCCCAGCATTTT.

The chain has TRBV4-3 and TRBJ2-5; TRBD1 matches 12 bases. Germline V gives CDR1 LGHNA, CDR2 YSLEER. This CDR3 contains 16 residues. Trimming cost V 2 bases and J 6 bases; bases outside gene matches: 7. The CDR3 DNA sequence: TGCGCCAGCAGCCAATTGGGACAGGGGGCGAGTAAGACCCAGTACTTC. It encodes CASSQLGQGASKTQYF.

This clone has only a few counts. Other DNA variants within this sample encode the same CDR3. The V call is TRBV5-1, the J call TRBJ1-5; unclear D gene. The V end was cut by 0 bases, the J end by 0 bases, with 7 bases between. The CDR3 extends over 15 amino acids. Germline lookup yields CDR1 SGHRS and CDR2 YFSETQ. The CDR3 protein is CASSLEGYSNQPQHF. CDR3 bases: TGCGCCAGCAGCTTGGAGGGTTATAGCAATCAGCCCCAGCATTTT.

The V and J genes are TRBV27 and TRBJ1-3, with a weak D call TRBD1 (5 bases). The CDR3 covers 13 residues. The germline CDR1 and CDR2 sequences are MNHEY and SMNVEV (reference sequence). The V end lost 6 bases, the J end lost 2 bases, and 8 bases lay between the germline ends. The CDR3 reads CASRGQTGNTIYF. The CDR3 DNA reads as TGTGCCAGCAGGGGGCAGACTGGAAACACCATATATTTT.

Concerning this clone: Within the sample, other DNA sequences also encode this same CDR3. The chain recombines TRBV6-5 with TRBJ1-4; D is ambiguous. The CDR3 length is 12 residues. Germline-derived CDR1 and CDR2 are MNHEY and SVGAGI. Trimming removed 6 bases from V and 5 bases from J, with 7 bases in between. CDR3 coding DNA: TGTGCCAGCAGCCGGTTGAATGAAAAACTGTTTTTT. It codes for CASSRLNEKLFF.

Turning to this clone: The same CDR3 is also encoded by other DNA sequences in this sample. This chain uses TRBV18 with TRBJ2-7, with D possibly matching TRBD2 (5 bases). Germline CDR1 is KGHSH and CDR2 is LQKENI. This CDR3 is 14 amino acids long. V was clipped by 0 bases and J by 2 bases, with 8 bases between them. As DNA, the CDR3 is TGTGCCAGCTCACCACCCGGACTGCCCTACGAGCAGTACTTC. It yields the protein CASSPPGLPYEQYF.

Remarks on this clone: The same CDR3 is also encoded by other DNA sequences in this sample. J is TRBJ1-2 and V is TRBV28; D perhaps matches TRBD1 (6 bases). V was trimmed by 6 bases and J by 6 bases, leaving 11 bases between them. Germline assignment: CDR1 MDHEN and CDR2 SYDVKM. CDR3 length: 12 residues. The CDR3, as DNA: TGTGCCAGCAGCCTCCCAGGGGATGGCTACACCTTC. Amino acid sequence: CASSLPGDGYTF.

Note on this clone: Distinct nucleotide sequences in the sample also encode this CDR3. V usage is TRBV10-3 and J usage is TRBJ1-1; no definite D call. Trimming shortened V by 2 bases and J by 0 bases, and 7 bases separated the two germline ends. The CDR3 loop spans 14 amino acids. Looked up from germline, CDR1 is ENHRY and CDR2 is SYGVKD. The chain's CDR3 is CAISEGSLNTEAFF. The CDR3 bases are TGTGCCATCAGTGAGGGTAGCCTGAACACTGAAGCTTTCTTT.

The CDR3 DNA follows: TGTGCCAGCAGCCAGGACAGGGGGCGCACAGATACGCAGTATTTT. Translation gives CASSQDRGRTDTQYF. The chain joins TRBV6-1 to TRBJ2-3; 11 bases match TRBD1. The germline CDR1 and CDR2 sequences are MNHNS and SASEGT. CDR3 length: 15 amino acids. J lost 1 base, V lost 6 bases, and 3 bases had no gene match.

This CDR3 is CASSPQPSGWTEAFF. The CDR3 bases are TGTGCCAGCAGCCCCCAGCCCTCCGGGTGGACTGAAGCTTTCTTT. V usage is TRBV6-5 and J usage is TRBJ1-1; D not resolved. This CDR3 has 15 residues. V lost 6 bases and J lost 5, with 19 bases in between. CDR1 MNHEY and CDR2 SVGAGI come from the germline V gene.

The V call is TRBV18, the J call TRBJ1-1; D unclear. The CDR3 is 10 residues long. Deletions cut 1 base from V and 11 bases from J, with 5 bases between. Germline loops: CDR1 KGHSH, CDR2 LQKENI. The CDR3, as DNA: TGTGCCAGCTCACCACAGAGCGCTTTCTTT. Amino acids: CASSPQSAFF.

This chain links TRBV2 with TRBJ1-6, with D uncertain. Germline V gene data show CDR1 as SNHLY and CDR2 as FYNNEI. CDR3 length: 19 residues. V was shortened by 5 bases and J by 0 bases, with 20 bases between the two germline ends. CDR3 sequence: CASSQRVAGIFSYNSPLHF. The CDR3 DNA reads as TGTGCCAGCAGTCAACGGGTAGCAGGCATCTTCTCCTATAATTCACCCCTCCACTTT.

This clone has only a few counts. Distinct nucleotide sequences in the sample also encode this CDR3. The rearrangement joins TRBV7-9 to TRBJ1-3, with D unclear. CDR1 and CDR2 (germline): SEHNR, FQNEAQ (reference sequence). V shed 1 base and J shed 4 bases, with 5 bases lying between them. CDR3 length: 13 amino acids. The CDR3 DNA sequence: TGTGCCAGCAGCTTAGGGCAGGGAAACACCATATATTTT. It encodes CASSLGQGNTIYF.

The rearrangement uses TRBV19 and TRBJ1-2; D is unresolved. CDR3 size: 17 residues. Germline V gene data show CDR1 as LNHDA and CDR2 as SQIVND (reference sequence). V was cut by 3 bases and J by 2 bases, with 19 bases left in between. CDR3 nucleotides: TGTGCCAGTAGTATGCCTCCTGGACGAGAGCCGAACTATGGCTACACCTTC. Its translation: CASSMPPGREPNYGYTF.

CDR3 nucleotides: TGTGCCAGCAGTACCCGGGACACCCTCAGCACTGGCTACACCTTC. Translation: CASSTRDTLSTGYTF. The chain has TRBV28 and TRBJ1-2, with a tentative D call TRBD1 (6 bases). The CDR3 spans 15 residues. The V end was cut by 5 bases, the J end by 7 bases, with 20 bases between. Germline V lookup: CDR1 MDHEN, CDR2 SYDVKM.

This chain joins TRBV10-1 and TRBJ2-1; possible D gene TRBD2, 5 bases. The CDR3 is made up of 17 amino acids. The germline V gene encodes CDR1 WNHNN and CDR2 SYGVQD (reference sequence). Trimming shortened V by 3 bases and J by 0 bases, and 15 bases separated the two germline ends. The CDR3 is CASSESGRTDSYNEQFF. In DNA, the CDR3 is TGCGCCAGCAGTGAAAGCGGACGGACCGACTCCTACAATGAGCAGTTCTTC.

In regard to this clone: Other nucleotide sequences in the sample specify the same CDR3. The chain has TRBV5-1 and TRBJ1-2; a weak D match, TRBD1 (6 bases). CDR1 and CDR2 from the germline V gene are SGHRS and YFSETQ. This CDR3 region has 13 residues. V was clipped by 2 bases and J by 5 bases, with 10 bases between them. The CDR3 DNA follows: TGCGCCAGCAGCTTTACAGGGAATTATGGCTACACCTTC. Its translation: CASSFTGNYGYTF. The full variable domain, rest sourced from reference TRBV5-1 and TRBJ1-2, is KAGVTQTPRYLIKTRGQQVTLSCSPISGHRSVSWYQQTPGQGLQFLFEYFSETQRNKGNFPGRFSGRQFSNSRSEMNVSTLELGDSALYLCASSFTGNYGYTFGSGTRLTVV.

V usage is TRBV10-3 and J usage is TRBJ1-6, with a tentative D call TRBD1 (5 bases). The CDR3 is 14 residues long. CDR1 is ENHRY, CDR2 SYGVKD, per germline. V lost 6 bases to trimming and J lost 6 bases, with 12 bases between them. This CDR3 is CAIRSTEANSPLHF. CDR3 DNA sequence: TGTGCCATCAGATCGACAGAAGCTAATTCACCCCTCCACTTT.

A word on this clone: Other DNA sequences from this sample encode an identical CDR3 as well. V is TRBV9 and J is TRBJ2-3; 9 bases map to TRBD2. V was pared by 3 bases and J by 0 bases, with 2 bases of the junction left unmatched. Per the germline V gene, CDR1 is SGDLS and CDR2 is YYNGEE. The CDR3 consists of 15 residues. This chain's CDR3 is CASSETSGSTDTQYF. CDR3 coding DNA: TGTGCCAGCAGCGAAACTAGCGGGAGCACAGATACGCAGTATTTT.

The chain combines TRBV4-3 with TRBJ2-7; D may be TRBD1 (5 bases). CDR1 is LGHNA and CDR2 is YSLEER in the germline V gene. Trimming removed 0 bases at V and 7 bases at J, with 16 bases between. The CDR3 spans 15 residues. CDR3 DNA sequence: TGCGCCAGCAGCCAAGATAGCTCAGGGTTGGGAGAGCAGTACTTC. This translates into CASSQDSSGLGEQYF.